Presented here are 24 T cell receptor beta chains from one specimen sequenced in a study of OX40 agonist ivuxolimab in advanced cancers. Assay: immunoSEQ multiplex PCR; the TCRdb copy retains only in-frame clones and omits some. The sample has fewer than 70,000 clones, approximately 89% seen once. Sequenced material: CD4+ or CD8+ T cells sorted from blood, taken in a trial of the OX40 agonist ivuxolimab. The receptors derive from an adult with an advanced solid tumor such as melanoma, head and neck, liver or kidney cancer.

The gene calls are TRBV13 and TRBJ2-5; maybe TRBD1 (6 bases). V was clipped by 5 bases and J by 3 bases, with 13 bases between them. This CDR3 contains 14 residues. Germline V gene sequence: CDR1 PRHDT, CDR2 FYEKMQ (reference sequence). The DNA for the CDR3 is TGTGCCAGCAGCCGCAGGGGCTACGAAGAGACCCAGTACTTC. Its protein product is CASSRRGYEETQYF. The entire variable domain, with the rest obtained from reference TRBV13 and TRBJ2-5, is as follows: AAGVIQSPRHLIKEKRETATLKCYPIPRHDTVYWYQQGPGQDPQFLISFYEKMQSDKGSIPDRFSAQQFSDYHSELNMSSLELGDSALYFCASSRRGYEETQYFGPGTRLLVL.

This chain connects TRBV7-2 to TRBJ2-1, with TRBD2 identical over 14 bases. This CDR3 spans 19 amino acids. Germline lookup yields CDR1 SGHTA and CDR2 FQGNSA. V lost 1 base and J lost 0; bases outside the gene matches: 5. The CDR3 DNA sequence: TGTGCCAGCAGCTTAGGGACTAGCGGGAGGACCAGCTCCTACAATGAGCAGTTCTTC. It is translated as CASSLGTSGRTSSYNEQFF.

The chain combines TRBV10-3 with TRBJ1-3; D is unresolved. CDR1 and CDR2 (germline): ENHRY, SYGVKD. This CDR3 has 13 residues. V was clipped by 4 bases and J by 0 bases, with 4 bases between them. This chain's CDR3 is CAISGISGNTIYF. CDR3 in DNA: TGTGCCATCAGTGGAATCTCTGGAAACACCATATATTTT.

The chain is built from TRBV4-1 and TRBJ1-3; D is perhaps TRBD1 (6 bases). Germline lookup yields CDR1 MGHRA and CDR2 YSYEKL. The CDR3 contains 16 residues. With 0 bases removed from V and 0 bases from J, the gap between germline ends came to 9 bases. Written as DNA, the CDR3 is TGCGCCAGCAGCCAAGAACAGGGAGGCTCTGGAAACACCATATATTTT. Protein: CASSQEQGGSGNTIYF.

The gene calls are TRBV25-1 and TRBJ2-2; D ambiguous. Trimming removed 4 bases at V and 6 bases at J, with 6 bases between. This CDR3 comprises 12 residues. Germline V lookup: CDR1 MGHDK, CDR2 SYGVNS. In nucleotides, the CDR3 is TGTGCCAGCAGTGGGGGTCCCGGGGAGCTGTTTTTT. Translated: CASSGGPGELFF.

The gene calls are TRBV29-1 and TRBJ1-1; TRBD1 might be the D (6 bases). With 4 bases removed from V and 4 bases from J, the gap between germline ends came to 19 bases. The germline V gene has CDR1 SQVTM and CDR2 ANQGSEA. This CDR3 contains 15 residues. This CDR3 reads CSVVSGAGLSTEAFF. CDR3 DNA sequence: TGCAGCGTTGTTTCGGGGGCAGGACTGAGCACTGAAGCTTTCTTT.

The chain recombines TRBV28 with TRBJ1-5; TRBD1 is a possible D gene (6 bases). V was shortened by 0 bases and J by 3 bases, with 9 bases between the two germline ends. This CDR3 spans 15 amino acids. CDR1 and CDR2 from the germline V gene are MDHEN and SYDVKM. DNA of the CDR3: TGTGCCAGCAGTTTATGGCAGGGGAACAATCAGCCCCAGCATTTT. This translates into CASSLWQGNNQPQHF.

This clone appeared a few times. CDR3 sequence (DNA): TGTGCCAGCAGCTACTCCTCCTACGAGCAGTACTTC. Translated: CASSYSSYEQYF. J is TRBJ2-7 and V is TRBV5-4; D is uncertain. The CDR3 length is 12 residues. Germline values: CDR1 SGHNT, CDR2 YYREEE (reference sequence). The V end was cut by 3 bases, the J end by 0 bases, with 4 bases between.

The chain has TRBV6-5 and TRBJ2-7, with 15 bases that match TRBD2. V lost 0 bases, J lost 5 bases, and 2 bases stayed unmatched. This CDR3 spans 16 amino acids. Germline V gene lookup returns CDR1 MNHEY and CDR2 SVGAGI. As DNA, the CDR3 is TGTGCCAGCAGTTACTCAGGACTAGCGGGAGGGAACGAGCAGTACTTC. Its translation: CASSYSGLAGGNEQYF.

This chain connects TRBV4-1 to TRBJ1-2; no clear D gene. CDR1 is MGHRA and CDR2 is YSYEKL in the germline V gene. Trimming took 3 bases from V and 4 from J, leaving 15 bases between them. The CDR3 loop spans 15 amino acids. CDR3 amino acids: CASSQTGPSAYGYTF. The CDR3 DNA sequence: TGCGCCAGCAGCCAGACCGGGCCCTCTGCCTATGGCTACACCTTC.

This clone was detected only a few times. As DNA, the CDR3 is TGTGCCAGCAGTGACGGGGCCTCGGACACCGGGGAGCTGTTTTTT. It codes for CASSDGASDTGELFF. The rearrangement links TRBV6-4 to TRBJ2-2; tentatively, D is TRBD1 (5 bases). CDR1 is MRHNA and CDR2 is SNTAGT in the germline V gene. Between the trimmed V and J ends, which lost 2 bases and 3 bases, there was a span of 10 bases. CDR3 length: 15 amino acids.

This clone was found once. The rearrangement links TRBV4-1 to TRBJ2-7; 7 bases are a match to TRBD1. CDR3 length: 14 residues. With 1 base clipped from V and 5 bases from J, the junction kept 5 bases outside the gene matches. Looked up from germline, CDR1 is MGHRA and CDR2 is YSYEKL. The CDR3 sequence is CASSQARGLDEQYF. The DNA for the CDR3 is TGCGCCAGCAGCCAAGCCAGGGGGTTAGACGAGCAGTACTTC.

The J gene is TRBJ2-7, the V gene TRBV25-1; 7 bases agree with TRBD1. Per germline, CDR1 MGHDK and CDR2 SYGVNS. The CDR3 runs 13 residues. The V segment lost 4 bases and the J segment 6 bases; nucleotides outside the gene matches: 6. The CDR3, as DNA: TGTGCCAGCAGTGCATCCGACAGGGCCGAGCAGTACTTC. This gives the protein CASSASDRAEQYF.

The rearrangement joins TRBV9 to TRBJ2-1; TRBD2 matches 10 bases. CDR3 size: 19 residues. The junction had 14 bases not matched to a gene; V was cut back by 0 bases and J by 5 bases. Looked up from germline, CDR1 is SGDLS and CDR2 is YYNGEE. CDR3 in amino acids: CASSVASEREGPRHNEQFF. DNA of the CDR3: TGTGCCAGCAGCGTAGCTTCGGAGCGGGAGGGACCGAGGCACAATGAGCAGTTCTTC.

V usage is TRBV25-1 and J usage is TRBJ2-1, with unresolved D. Per the germline V gene, CDR1 is MGHDK and CDR2 is SYGVNS. Trimming shortened V by 7 bases and J by 7 bases, and 14 bases separated the two germline ends. The CDR3 is made up of 13 amino acids. In DNA, the CDR3 is TGTGCCAGCATTAAGGAAGGAGAGAATGAGCAGTTCTTC. Protein: CASIKEGENEQFF.

The sample holds one count of this clone. The chain uses TRBV11-2 and TRBJ2-1, with 12 bases that match TRBD2. CDR1 is SGHAT and CDR2 is FQNNGV in the germline V gene. Trimming at V came to 4 bases and at J to 5 bases, leaving 3 bases not matched to a gene. This CDR3 comprises 15 residues. This chain's CDR3 is CASSSTSGSHNEQFF. The CDR3 coding sequence is TGTGCCAGCAGCTCGACTAGCGGGAGTCACAATGAGCAGTTCTTC.

This chain connects TRBV7-8 to TRBJ1-3; D is uncertain. The ends were cut back, 1 base at V and 0 bases at J, with 7 bases in the middle. The length of the CDR3 is 15 residues. Germline CDR1 is SGHVS and CDR2 is FQNEAQ. The CDR3 here is CASSLGASSGNTIYF. The CDR3 DNA follows: TGTGCCAGCAGCTTAGGGGCCTCCTCTGGAAACACCATATATTTT.

Only a few counts were recorded for this clone. The chain couples TRBV5-6 to TRBJ2-5; TRBD2 matches at 11 bases. Germline V lookup: CDR1 SGHDT, CDR2 YYEEEE. The ends lost 0 bases at V and 0 bases at J; junction bases unmatched: 10. The CDR3 extends over 19 amino acids. The CDR3 DNA is TGTGCCAGCAGCTTGGAGGTCCTAGCGGGAGGACCGTACCAAGAGACCCAGTACTTC. This sequence encodes CASSLEVLAGGPYQETQYF.

The chain joins TRBV9 to TRBJ2-1; 11 bases are shared with TRBD2. CDR1 is SGDLS, CDR2 YYNGEE, per germline. The V gene end was trimmed by 6 bases and the J gene end by 4 bases; junction bases not matched to a gene: 12. CDR3 length equals 17 residues. CDR3 loop: CASTTGGGLAEYNEQFF. CDR3 bases: TGTGCCAGCACCACCGGGGGGGGACTAGCGGAATACAATGAGCAGTTCTTC.

This chain links TRBV6-1 with TRBJ2-7; D unresolved. The CDR3 covers 14 residues. From germline, CDR1 is MNHNS and CDR2 SASEGT. V was trimmed by 2 bases and J by 0 bases, leaving 8 bases between them. CDR3 nucleotide sequence: TGTGCCAGCAGTGAATTGTTCAACTCCTACGAGCAGTACTTC. Translating it yields CASSELFNSYEQYF.

The V and J genes are TRBV27 and TRBJ1-2; 10 positions agree with TRBD1. The CDR3 is made up of 14 amino acids. V dropped 5 bases and J dropped 2; count of bases not matched to a gene: 2. CDR1 and CDR2 (germline): MNHEY, SMNVEV (reference sequence). The CDR3 coding sequence is TGTGCCAGCAGTCCGACAGGGGGCAACTATGGCTACACCTTC. It is translated as CASSPTGGNYGYTF.

V and J are TRBV5-4 and TRBJ2-1, with D uncertain. The germline gives CDR1 SGHNT, CDR2 YYREEE (reference sequence). The CDR3 contains 12 residues. Trimming took off 4 bases at V and 5 bases at J, with 7 bases between the two ends. This chain's CDR3 is CASSPANNEQFF. The CDR3 DNA reads as TGTGCCAGCAGCCCGGCCAACAATGAGCAGTTCTTC.

The rearrangement links TRBV7-8 to TRBJ1-2, with TRBD1 matching over 7 bases. Germline loops: CDR1 SGHVS, CDR2 FQNEAQ. Trimming cost V 3 bases and J 8 bases; bases outside gene matches: 15. The CDR3 contains 16 residues. The CDR3 spells CASSFRQGHKTGGYTF. In DNA, the CDR3 is TGTGCCAGCAGCTTCCGACAGGGTCATAAGACGGGAGGCTACACCTTC.

This chain links TRBV11-2 with TRBJ2-7, with a weak D call TRBD2 (5 bases). The germline V and J ends were trimmed by 3 bases and 0 bases, with 12 bases remaining between them. Germline V lookup: CDR1 SGHAT, CDR2 FQNNGV. CDR3 length: 15 amino acids. CDR3 loop: CASSFGSGSSYEQYF. CDR3 DNA sequence: TGTGCCAGCAGCTTTGGTAGTGGGAGCTCCTACGAGCAGTACTTC.